This entry describes one T cell receptor (beta chain). The antigen is unknown. The sample is drawn from a study of T cells in women clearing cervical HPV infection. About the research overall: Cases were women with histologically confirmed HPV16-related CIN3 or worse, including 2 invasive cancers. No precancer developed; the control's incident HPV16 infection cleared within 12 months. Study-level findings and limits: Richness differences could reflect unmeasured T-cell content per sample.

Clones were sequenced by immunoSEQ multiplex PCR, and TCRdb holds only the in-frame ones, with some missing. This sample's clone table lists 25,000 to 35,000 clones. Sample: blood buffy coat. This clonotype was obtained from a woman between 18 and 69 years old with a cervical HPV16 infection that either progressed to CIN3+ or cleared (not recorded which).

The CDR3 DNA, read in part, is TGCAGTGCTAGTTGGGACAGGGGGAGCACAGATACG. Amino acid sequence: CSASWDRGSTDT. The complete CDR3 reads CSASWDRGSTDTQYF. This rearrangement joins TRBV20-1 to TRBJ2-3; 11 bases map to TRBD1. The CDR3 end falls 3 residues outside the read, so it is completed with the germline J gene. The V segment lost 3 bases and the J segment 0 bases; nucleotides outside the gene matches: 2. This CDR3 spans 15 amino acids. Germline CDR1 is DFQATT and CDR2 is SNEGSKA (reference sequence).